A single T cell receptor beta chain is shown here with its context. Other DNA sequences from this sample encode an identical CDR3 as well. CDR3 length: 12 residues. CDR1 LGHDT and CDR2 YNNKEL come from the germline V gene (reference sequence). V was pared by 1 base and J by 1 base, with 2 bases between. This entry belongs to a study of blood T cell repertoires in COVID-19. At the level of the study: From T cells, B-cell-depleted T cells, or PBMCs came the material, which was cDNA or gDNA.

Clones were sequenced by immunoSEQ multiplex PCR, and TCRdb holds only the in-frame ones, with some missing. The sample contains 150,000 or so clones, approximately 92% of which appear only once. This receptor was identified in a middle-aged woman with acute or convalescent COVID-19. The sample comprised peripheral blood. This chain uses TRBV3-1 (or the pseudogene TRBV3-2) with TRBJ2-7; no clear D. CDR3 sequence reads: CASSQVSYEQYF. CDR3 bases: TGTGCCAGCAGCCAAGTATCCTACGAGCAGTACTTC.